This TCR beta chain comes out of a study of shared clonotypes between healthy human individuals. For every subset, genomic DNA was evenly distributed across several immunoSEQ plates. Loaded into unsorted PBMC replicate PCRs was approximately 300 ng DNA, some 27,000 T cell genomes. Generated by immunoSEQ multiplex PCR, the TCRdb table keeps only in-frame clones and is missing some. The data show fewer than 650,000 clones, 70% to 80% seen once. CDR1 and CDR2 from the germline V gene are LGHNA and YSLEER. The CDR3 contains 16 residues. Genomic DNA for unsorted samples was obtained from about 90 million PBMCs. This clone was found a few times.

This clonotype originated in a woman in her thirties or forties in good health. Some clones in this sample may be carry-over from other donors' samples. This chain joins TRBV4-3 and TRBJ2-5; TRBD1 is a possible D gene (6 bases). The J call is in doubt because the DNA end fits TRBJ2-7 better. Sequenced: PBMCs. The CDR3 reads CASSRLRGQGSYEQYF. Written as DNA, the CDR3 is TGCGCCAGCAGCCGCCTACGTGGGCAGGGGTCCTACGAGCAGTACTTC.